Listed here are 25 T cell receptor beta chains from one sample, sequenced in a study of shared clonotypes between healthy human individuals. Here immunoSEQ multiplex PCR was the method, and the copy in TCRdb shows in-frame clones only, minus some. The table has approximately 470,000 clones, over 70% seen once. Material: PBMCs. The receptors were gathered from a woman in her forties in good health. Some clones in this sample may be carry-over from other donors' samples.

The chain uses TRBV11-2 and TRBJ2-1; 11 nucleotides line up with TRBD2. There are 13 residues in the CDR3. Trimming removed 6 bases from V and 9 bases from J; junction bases left unmatched: 4. CDR1 is SGHAT, CDR2 FQNNGV, per germline. This chain's CDR3 is CASRATSGSEQFF. The CDR3 region has the DNA TGTGCCAGCAGGGCTACTAGCGGGAGTGAGCAGTTCTTC. Together with reference TRBV11-2 and TRBJ2-1, the CDR3 gives the full variable domain: EAGVAQSPRYKIIEKRQSVAFWCNPISGHATLYWYQQILGQGPKLLIQFQNNGVVDDSQLPKDRFSAERLKGVDSTLKIQPAKLEDSAVYLCASRATSGSEQFFGPGTRLTVL.

This clone was detected once. This chain links TRBV7-3 with TRBJ1-1; 11 bases agree with TRBD1. The ends lost 3 bases at V and 6 bases at J; junction bases unmatched: 6. The V gene's germline CDR1 is SGHTA and CDR2 FQGTGA. This CDR3 region has 15 residues. The CDR3 spells CASSLDRGRFAEAFF. The CDR3, as DNA: TGTGCCAGCAGCTTGGACAGGGGGCGTTTCGCTGAAGCTTTCTTT.

CDR3 DNA sequence: TGTGCCAGCACCCCAGAGTGGGTAGGGAACACTGAAGCTTTCTTT. It encodes CASTPEWVGNTEAFF. This sequence joins TRBV6-5 and TRBJ1-1; D remains unclear. The CDR3 sequence is 15 residues long. The V end lost 7 bases, the J end lost 1 base, and 16 bases lay between the germline ends. In germline, CDR1 is MNHEY, CDR2 SVGAGI.

Note on this clone: A far larger clone is just one base off, so this is likely a read error. This is likely a read error, given that the CDR3 carries no conserved phenylalanine or tryptophan at its end. J is TRBJ2-7 and V is TRBV6-1; possible D gene TRBD1, 7 bases. The CDR3 runs to 15 residues. V was shortened by 1 base and J by 6 bases, with 16 bases between the two germline ends. The germline CDR1 and CDR2 sequences are MNHNS and SASEGT. DNA for the CDR3: TGTGCCAGCAGTGAAGAGGAGGGGGCGCATGTCGAGCAGTACCTC. Encoded protein: CASSEEEGAHVEQYL.

The chain is built from TRBV5-6 and TRBJ1-1; D unresolved. The CDR3 sequence is 14 residues long. Per germline, CDR1 SGHDT and CDR2 YYEEEE. The ends were cut back, 4 bases at V and 5 bases at J, with 15 bases in the middle. CDR3 nucleotides: TGTGCCAGCAGCCCTCGAGTGGCTTTGACTGAAGCTTTCTTT. Translating gives CASSPRVALTEAFF. The complete variable domain, with remaining parts taken from reference TRBV5-6 and TRBJ1-1, reads DAGVTQSPTHLIKTRGQQVTLRCSPKSGHDTVSWYQQALGQGPQFIFQYYEEEERQRGNFPDRFSGHQFPNYSSELNVNALLLGDSALYLCASSPRVALTEAFFGQGTRLTVV.

The V call is TRBV11-2, the J call TRBJ2-2, with 10 bases fitting TRBD2. Trimming at V came to 2 bases and at J to 4 bases, leaving 7 bases not matched to a gene. The CDR3 is 17 residues long. Per the germline V gene, CDR1 is SGHAT and CDR2 is FQNNGV. In DNA, the CDR3 is TGTGCCAGCAGCTTAAATTTAGCGGGAGGACCCACCGGGGAGCTGTTTTTT. It is translated as CASSLNLAGGPTGELFF.

The V call is TRBV23-1, the J call TRBJ2-5, with 13 bases aligning to TRBD2. TRBV23-1 counts as an open reading frame of uncertain function. This CDR3 spans 17 amino acids. V was clipped by 2 bases and J by 5 bases; unmatched bases: 8. The DNA for the CDR3 is TGCGCCAGCAGTCAAGTTGGACTAGCGGGAGCGAGGGAGACCCAGTACTTC. Protein product: CASSQVGLAGARETQYF.

J is TRBJ1-3 and V is TRBV5-1, with TRBD1 as a possible D gene (5 bases). Trimming removed 1 base from V and 0 bases from J, with 11 bases in between. This CDR3 is built from 16 residues. Germline V lookup: CDR1 SGHRS, CDR2 YFSETQ. CDR3 region: CASSLTGQYSGNTIYF. CDR3 coding DNA: TGCGCCAGCAGCTTGACAGGCCAGTACTCTGGAAACACCATATATTTT.

The rearrangement links TRBV4-1 to TRBJ2-7; D is possibly TRBD1 (6 bases). CDR3 length equals 14 residues. The V end lost 4 bases, the J end lost 1 base, and 11 bases lay between the germline ends. In germline, CDR1 is MGHRA, CDR2 YSYEKL. CDR3 coding DNA: TGCGCCAGCAGCCGAGAGGACAGATCCTACGAGCAGTACTTC. Its protein product is CASSREDRSYEQYF.

The V call is TRBV15, the J call TRBJ1-1; D unresolved. Trimming removed 6 bases at V and 0 bases at J, with 5 bases between. The CDR3 has 12 residues. In germline, CDR1 is LNHNV, CDR2 YYDKDF (reference sequence). CDR3 amino acids: CATRSVNTEAFF. The CDR3 bases are TGTGCCACCAGATCGGTGAACACTGAAGCTTTCTTT.

Note on this clone: It is likely a read error: a sequence one base away is far more abundant. The same CDR3 arises from other DNA sequences in this sample as well. The CDR3 loop reads CACRQDRLAGVLQTYEQYF. CDR3 bases: TGTGCCTGCCGGCAGGATAGACTAGCGGGAGTTCTACAAACCTACGAGCAGTACTTC. This chain connects TRBV30 to TRBJ2-7; 12 bases match TRBD2. The V segment lost 6 bases and the J segment 2 bases; nucleotides outside the gene matches: 20. The germline CDR1 and CDR2 sequences are GTSNPN and SVGIG (reference sequence). CDR3 length equals 19 residues.

The chain carries TRBV11-2 and TRBJ2-7, with 7 bases aligning to TRBD2. V lost 1 base and J lost 2; bases outside the gene matches: 5. This CDR3 has 15 amino acids. Per the germline V gene, CDR1 is SGHAT and CDR2 is FQNNGV. Here the CDR3 reads CASSLGLGRAYEQYF. CDR3 nucleotides: TGTGCCAGCAGCTTAGGACTAGGGAGGGCCTACGAGCAGTACTTC.

Note on this clone: A far bigger clonotype differs at one base, so this is likely a read error. The chain has TRBV6-1 and TRBJ2-7; 7 bases align to TRBD2. The CDR3 has 14 amino acids. From germline, CDR1 is MNHNS and CDR2 SASEGT. The CDR3 region is CSSLGLSDSYEQYF. CDR3 coding DNA: TGTTCCAGCCTGGGACTATCCGACTCCTACGAGCAGTACTTC.

V is TRBV7-8 and J is TRBJ1-1; 7 bases fit TRBD1. With V trimmed by 2 bases and J by 0 bases, 6 bases remained unmatched. Per germline, CDR1 SGHVS and CDR2 FQNEAQ. This CDR3 is 16 amino acids long. The CDR3 bases are TGTGCCAGCAGCTTACGGACAGGACCCATGAACACTGAAGCTTTCTTT. Translated: CASSLRTGPMNTEAFF.

This clone came up a few times. The chain is built from TRBV10-3 and TRBJ2-2; 9 positions match TRBD2. The CDR3 is 14 amino acids. Germline V gene sequence: CDR1 ENHRY, CDR2 SYGVKD. The ends lost 10 bases at V and 4 bases at J; junction bases unmatched: 7. Here the CDR3 DNA reads TGTGCCACCAGAGGGCGGGAGGGCACCGGGGAGCTGTTTTTT. Translated: CATRGREGTGELFF.

This chain uses TRBV14 with TRBJ2-6, with 7 bases aligning to TRBD1. The CDR3 sequence is 19 residues long. The germline V gene encodes CDR1 SGHDN and CDR2 FVKESK. V lost 4 bases to trimming and J lost 4 bases; unmatched junction nucleotides: 16. DNA of the CDR3: TGTGCCAGCAGCCCCGGGACAGAGATTTCGCCTGGCGGGGCCAACGTCCTGACTTTC. Translated, it gives CASSPGTEISPGGANVLTF.

The chain is built from TRBV6-5 and TRBJ2-2; TRBD1 aligns across 7 bases. The germline V gene encodes CDR1 MNHEY and CDR2 SVGAGI. This CDR3 is built from 15 residues. The junction had 7 bases not matched to a gene; V was cut back by 4 bases and J by 5 bases. CDR3 residues: CASSSPGQPTGELFF. DNA of the CDR3: TGTGCCAGCAGTTCGCCGGGACAGCCGACCGGGGAGCTGTTTTTT.

CDR3 DNA sequence: TGTGCCAGCAGCCGATTCTCAGGGGAAGAGACCCAGTACTTC. Encoded protein: CASSRFSGEETQYF. The chain is built from TRBV7-9 and TRBJ2-5, with TRBD1 as a possible D gene (6 bases). The CDR3 spans 14 residues. The V and J ends lost 5 bases and 3 bases respectively, with 13 bases between them. The germline CDR1 and CDR2 sequences are SEHNR and FQNEAQ (reference sequence).

The CDR3 region has the DNA TGTGCCATCAGCAAACTAGCGGGGGAAGGCCACGAGCAGTACTTC. This encodes CAISKLAGEGHEQYF. This chain joins TRBV10-3 and TRBJ2-7, with TRBD2 identical over 11 bases. V shed 6 bases and J 5 bases; nucleotides not matched to a gene: 9. This CDR3 comprises 15 residues. The germline gives CDR1 ENHRY, CDR2 SYGVKD.

Turning to this clone: With a far larger clone one base away, a read error is the likely cause. V usage is TRBV10-2 and J usage is TRBJ2-7, with D hard to call. This CDR3 has 14 amino acids. V was pared by 3 bases and J by 2 bases, with 11 bases between. Germline values: CDR1 WSHSY, CDR2 SAAADI. CDR3 bases: TGCGCCAGCAGTGATTTGGGCGGAGCCTACGAGCAGTACTTC. Translation gives CASSDLGGAYEQYF.

V gene TRBV11-3 combines with J gene TRBJ2-7, with D possibly being TRBD1 (6 bases). V dropped 2 bases and J dropped 6 bases, with 23 bases sitting between them. CDR1 is SGHNT, CDR2 YENEEA, per germline. The CDR3 spans 17 residues. The CDR3 loop reads CASSLKQGEGYYGEQYF. In DNA form, the CDR3 reads TGTGCCAGCAGCTTAAAACAGGGCGAGGGTTACTACGGCGAGCAGTACTTC.

This chain connects TRBV5-1 to TRBJ2-3, with 14 bases lining up with TRBD2. CDR1 is SGHRS, CDR2 YFSETQ, per germline. V dropped 4 bases and J dropped 6; count of bases not matched to a gene: 4. The CDR3 contains 15 residues. The CDR3 protein is CASSRGLAGADTQYF. CDR3 nucleotide sequence: TGCGCCAGCAGCAGGGGACTAGCGGGAGCGGATACGCAGTATTTT. Full variable domain (rest looked up from reference TRBV5-1 and TRBJ2-3): KAGVTQTPRYLIKTRGQQVTLSCSPISGHRSVSWYQQTPGQGLQFLFEYFSETQRNKGNFPGRFSGRQFSNSRSEMNVSTLELGDSALYLCASSRGLAGADTQYFGPGTRLTVL.

The chain combines TRBV5-6 with TRBJ2-7, with D perhaps assigned TRBD1 or TRBD2 (6 bases each). Trimming took off 0 bases at V and 2 bases at J, with 12 bases between the two ends. The CDR3 is 15 residues long. Germline V gene sequence: CDR1 SGHDT, CDR2 YYEEEE. Here the CDR3 DNA reads TGTGCCAGCAGCTTGGTAGGAGGGGGGCCCTACGAGCAGTACTTC. It codes for CASSLVGGGPYEQYF.

The rearrangement links TRBV28 to TRBJ2-7; no definite D call. V was clipped by 6 bases and J by 2 bases, with 11 bases between them. CDR3 size: 13 residues. Germline lookup yields CDR1 MDHEN and CDR2 SYDVKM. Written as DNA, the CDR3 is TGTGCCAGCAGCTCCTCCCAGGCCTACGAGCAGTACTTC. Amino acids: CASSSSQAYEQYF.

In regard to this clone: A single base is all that separates this from a far larger clone, so a read error is likely. The chain links TRBV28 to TRBJ1-5, with TRBD1 matching 7 bases. The trim removed 7 bases at V and 9 bases at J, leaving 12 bases unmatched. This CDR3 is built from 14 residues. The germline CDR1 and CDR2 sequences are MDHEN and SYDVKM. CDR3 loop: CASTAGAGGLPQHF. The CDR3 region has the DNA TGTGCCAGCACCGCGGGGGCAGGGGGATTGCCCCAGCATTTT. Complete variable domain (other parts from reference TRBV28 and TRBJ1-5): DVKVTQSSRYLVKRTGEKVFLECVQDMDHENMFWYRQDPGLGLRLIYFSYDVKMKEKGDIPEGYSVSREKKERFSLILESASTNQTSMYLCASTAGAGGLPQHFGDGTRLSIL.